Reported below is one TCR beta chain. Its antigen is not identified. This sample was included in a study of shared clonotypes between healthy human individuals. Findings of the study overall: Generation probabilities were higher for clonotypes shared across all four sorted-subset donors than for unshared ones.

When replicate PCRs were run on sorted subsets, they used around 200 ng DNA, approximately 33,000 T cell genomes. Libraries were prepared by immunoSEQ multiplex PCR; TCRdb keeps only in-frame clonotypes and omits some of them. This table holds about 1 million clones, under 80% found once. None of the donors, who were healthy HIV-negative adults, had recently had acute infections or vaccinations. Looked up from germline, CDR1 is LNHDA and CDR2 is SQIVND (reference sequence). Deletions cut 4 bases from V and 0 bases from J, with 13 bases between. The CDR3 covers 16 residues. The TCR sequence derives from a man aged 18 to 29 in good health. The genes are TRBV19 and TRBJ2-1; D possibly uses TRBD1 or TRBD2 (5 bases each). The sequencing input was memory CD4+ T cells sorted from blood. Subset described: CD45RA-negative fraction. The CDR3 DNA follows: TGTGCCAGTAGTAATCCGAGGGGAACCTCCTACAATGAGCAGTTCTTC. This gives the protein CASSNPRGTSYNEQFF.